The 18 T cell receptor beta chains below come from one sample, sequenced in a study of T cell responses to AZD1222 COVID-19 vaccine (dated by TCRdb to 2020 to 2023). In light of the paper, this sample's time point label describes: baseline before first vaccination. Library generation was performed with the immunoSEQ multiplex PCR assay. In TCRdb, the immuneACCESS table is reduced to in-frame sequences with V and J assigned. These tables do not hold every clone; where another copy was compared, an unresolved V gene accounts for under half, and the others remain unexplained. The sample yields about 99,000 clones; roughly 87% were counted once. Together, the top ten hold around 4.8% of the sample. This specimen was peripheral blood, taken on day 0 of AZD1222 vaccination. The receptors originated from an adult in good health.

The V call is TRBV4-1, the J call TRBJ2-7; TRBD2 is a possible D gene (6 bases). Deletions cut 3 bases from V and 0 bases from J, with 12 bases between. The germline V gene has CDR1 MGHRA and CDR2 YSYEKL. This CDR3 comprises 15 residues. CDR3 sequence reads: CASSQSRGLSYEQYF. DNA for the CDR3: TGCGCCAGCAGCCAGTCGCGGGGCCTCTCCTACGAGCAGTACTTC.

The chain is built from TRBV5-4 and TRBJ2-5; D might be TRBD1 (6 bases). The V and J ends lost 6 bases and 3 bases respectively, with 15 bases between them. From germline, CDR1 is SGHNT and CDR2 YYREEE (reference sequence). This CDR3 comprises 14 residues. CDR3 in amino acids: CASTEPNREETQYF. CDR3 sequence (DNA): TGTGCCAGCACCGAGCCTAACAGGGAAGAGACCCAGTACTTC.

The genes are TRBV2 and TRBJ1-2; D gene ambiguous. CDR3 length: 11 residues. V shed 7 bases and J shed 8 bases, with 11 bases lying between them. The germline V gene encodes CDR1 SNHLY and CDR2 FYNNEI. CDR3 coding DNA: TGTGCCAGCATGCTCCTTTTCGGCTACACCTTC. Protein: CASMLLFGYTF.

V is TRBV5-1 and J is TRBJ2-5; 9 bases align to TRBD2. The CDR3 consists of 14 residues. V gave up 4 bases and J gave up 5 bases; unmatched junction bases: 6. Germline-derived CDR1 and CDR2 are SGHRS and YFSETQ. The CDR3 DNA sequence: TGCGCCAGCAGCGCGGGACTAGCTGGGGAGACCCAGTACTTC. Translating it yields CASSAGLAGETQYF.

This clone was picked up one time. The chain uses TRBV7-3 and TRBJ2-5; D possibly corresponds to TRBD1 (5 bases). The length of the CDR3 is 13 residues. CDR1 and CDR2 (germline): SGHTA, FQGTGA. The V end was cut by 5 bases, the J end by 1 base, with 8 bases between. The CDR3 DNA sequence: TGTGCCAGCAGCCGACAGAGCCAAGAGACCCAGTACTTC. Encoded protein: CASSRQSQETQYF. The variable domain in full, completed from reference TRBV7-3 and TRBJ2-5, reads GAGVSQTPSNKVTEKGKYVELRCDPISGHTALYWYRQSLGQGPEFLIYFQGTGAADDSGLPNDRFFAVRPEGSVSTLKIQRTERGDSAVYLCASSRQSQETQYFGPGTRLLVL.

The rearrangement links TRBV4-2 to TRBJ1-4; D uncertain. V shed 0 bases and J shed 5 bases, with 10 bases lying between them. CDR3 length: 15 amino acids. The V gene's germline CDR1 is LGHNA and CDR2 YNFKEQ. This CDR3 reads CASSQDRLTNEKLFF. The CDR3 DNA follows: TGTGCCAGCAGCCAAGACAGGCTCACAAATGAAAAACTGTTTTTT.

The chain joins TRBV30 to TRBJ1-2; maybe TRBD1 (6 bases). The germline V and J ends were trimmed by 3 bases and 3 bases, with 17 bases remaining between them. This CDR3 comprises 15 residues. Germline V gene data show CDR1 as GTSNPN and CDR2 as SVGIG (reference sequence). The CDR3 DNA sequence: TGTGCCTGGAGGCACGTCGGGGGCCACTACTATGGCTACACCTTC. It codes for CAWRHVGGHYYGYTF.

As to this clone: In the same sample, other DNA sequences code for this CDR3. The chain carries TRBV29-1 and TRBJ1-1, with a weak D call TRBD1 (5 bases). Trimming stripped 7 bases from V and 4 bases from J, with 16 bases between. Looked up from germline, CDR1 is SQVTM and CDR2 is ANQGSEA. The CDR3 loop spans 13 amino acids. Here the CDR3 reads CSAHGGGGTEAFF. CDR3 sequence (DNA): TGCAGCGCCCATGGGGGTGGGGGCACTGAAGCTTTCTTT.

The rearrangement links TRBV19 to TRBJ2-2; D remains ambiguous. Germline loops: CDR1 LNHDA, CDR2 SQIVND (reference sequence). The CDR3 runs 14 residues. The ends were cut back, 7 bases at V and 0 bases at J, with 9 bases in the middle. The CDR3 reads CASKWTANTGELFF. The CDR3 DNA is TGTGCCAGTAAATGGACGGCGAACACCGGGGAGCTGTTTTTT.

This chain connects TRBV5-4 to TRBJ1-2, with D unclear. The germline gives CDR1 SGHNT, CDR2 YYREEE (reference sequence). This CDR3 comprises 11 residues. Trimming cost V 4 bases and J 3 bases, with 4 bases left between them. CDR3 loop: CASSLDYGYTF. The CDR3 bases are TGTGCCAGCAGCCTGGACTATGGCTACACCTTC.

The V and J genes are TRBV24-1 and TRBJ2-2; possible D gene TRBD1, 6 bases. The CDR3 sequence is 17 residues long. Trimming removed 0 bases at V and 3 bases at J, with 13 bases between. Germline V gene sequence: CDR1 KGHDR, CDR2 SFDVKD. The CDR3 DNA reads as TGTGCCACCAGTGATTTGGCCAGGGGTGGGGACACCGGGGAGCTGTTTTTT. Translating it yields CATSDLARGGDTGELFF.

The chain links TRBV5-8 to TRBJ1-4; 11 positions agree with TRBD1. Germline loops: CDR1 SGHTS, CDR2 YDEGEE. The trim removed 7 bases at V and 8 bases at J, leaving 7 bases unmatched. This CDR3 has 14 amino acids. CDR3 sequence (DNA): TGTGCCAGCGGGGGGACAGGGGGTACAGAAAAACTGTTTTTT. It is translated as CASGGTGGTEKLFF.

In this sample, this clone turned up a few times. The chain uses TRBV19 and TRBJ2-4, with 7 bases lining up with TRBD2. The CDR3 totals 15 residues. Germline V gene data show CDR1 as LNHDA and CDR2 as SQIVND (reference sequence). Germline trimming cut 5 bases from V and 2 bases from J; bases unmatched to any gene: 6. The DNA of the CDR3 is TGTGCCAGTAGTGCCTCCGGGACTACCAAAAACATTCAGTACTTC. This sequence encodes CASSASGTTKNIQYF.

The chain has TRBV7-9 and TRBJ2-1, with D perhaps assigned TRBD1 or TRBD2 (5 bases each). This CDR3 has 15 amino acids. V lost 5 bases to trimming and J lost 6 bases, with 17 bases between them. Germline CDR1 SEHNR, CDR2 FQNEAQ (reference sequence). CDR3 bases: TGTGCCAGCAGCGCTACCCTCGGGGCCCCCAATGAGCAGTTCTTC. This encodes CASSATLGAPNEQFF.

The chain has TRBV12-5 and TRBJ2-1, with D perhaps matching TRBD1 (6 bases). Trimming took off 2 bases at V and 0 bases at J, with 23 bases between the two ends. This CDR3 has 20 amino acids. CDR1 is LGHNT and CDR2 is FRNRAP in the germline V gene. The CDR3 DNA sequence: TGTGCTAGTGGTTTGCCCAACCGGGACAATGGACGGATCTCCTACAATGAGCAGTTCTTC. Its protein product is CASGLPNRDNGRISYNEQFF.

This chain joins TRBV6-1 and TRBJ1-1; D gene ambiguous. Germline V gives CDR1 MNHNS, CDR2 SASEGT. The CDR3 is 13 residues long. V was trimmed by 3 bases and J by 0 bases, leaving 5 bases between them. DNA of the CDR3: TGTGCCAGCAGTGAGAGGTTGAACACTGAAGCTTTCTTT. This sequence encodes CASSERLNTEAFF.

The chain recombines TRBV19 with TRBJ1-1; 7 bases are shared with TRBD1. In germline, CDR1 is LNHDA, CDR2 SQIVND (reference sequence). The J segment lost 4 bases and the V segment lost 6 bases, leaving 5 bases of the junction unmatched. This CDR3 is 13 amino acids long. The CDR3 coding sequence is TGTGCCAGTAGAGACAGGGTTGGCACTGAAGCTTTCTTT. Residues: CASRDRVGTEAFF.

The chain employs TRBV6-2 or TRBV6-3 and TRBJ2-7; 9 bases are shared with TRBD1. The CDR3 sequence is 16 residues long. Germline trimming cut 4 bases from V and 1 base from J; bases unmatched to any gene: 8. From germline, CDR1 is MNHEY and CDR2 SVGEGT. CDR3 bases: TGTGCCAGCAGTTTAACAGGGGGCGCCGATTCCTACGAGCAGTACTTC. Encoded protein: CASSLTGGADSYEQYF.